This T cell receptor beta chain was sequenced during a study of CD8+CD57+ T cells in acquired aplastic anemia. Study overall: Roughly 3 ug was the average amount of DNA from sorted CD4+ and CD8+ cells. CD4+ reads averaged roughly 11 million in healthy donors.

Genomic DNA, the template, was used for profiling of the TCR beta VDJ and CDR3. From the reads, TCRdb called clonotypes with MiXCR, one entry per CDR3 protein. The data contain approximately 130,000 distinct CDR3 sequences, 41% of them singletons. Study results and caveats: Statistical testing detected no significant gap in CD8+ Simpson's diversity between patients and controls. Overlapping CD8+ CDR3 repertoires of patients and controls contained some 27 shared sequences.

A word on this clonotype: Its antigen is still unknown. A read error may produce the germline difference seen at one junction end.

CDR1 and CDR2 from the germline V gene are DFQATT and SNEGSKA (reference sequence). The CDR3 spans 14 residues. The V gene is TRBV20-1, the J gene TRBJ2-2, with D possibly called TRBD1 or TRBD2 (5 bases each). Source material: sorted CD4+, CD8+, or CD8+CD57+ T cells (not recorded which) from PBMCs. This clonotype was obtained from a human donor in good health, serving as a control. The CDR3 sequence: CSVRGDGNTGELVF. The CDR3 DNA is TGCAGTGTTAGAGGGGACGGGAACACCGGGGAGCTGGTTTTT.